This T cell receptor beta chain derives from a study of cytomegalovirus exposure and HLA in healthy donors. Study-wide points: That first-cohort TCR clusters tended to co-occur in the 100 to 150 validation repertoires was found in a later analysis. TCR sequences were mostly rare, though some public TCRs occurred in many donors. Three chains tied to CMV proved CMV antigen-specific in vitro.

Turning to this clone: Antigen: not known. One end of the junction varies from germline; a read error may be responsible.

The method was immunoSEQ multiplex PCR; TCRdb's version includes in-frame clones alone and lacks a portion of them. The sample lists under 85,000 clones; approximately 95% were seen once. Per germline, CDR1 MNHNS and CDR2 SASEGT. The CDR3 length is 15 residues. The donors were members of the validation cohort comprising over a hundred subjects, separate from the approximately 670-subject first cohort. This sequence was found in a woman aged 18 to 35 in good health and CMV-seronegative. The sequenced material came from PBMCs. J is TRBJ1-6 and V is TRBV6-1; TRBD1 might be the D (6 bases). The CDR3 DNA is TGTGCCAGCAGCGAAGAGGACAGTATGGCTTCACCCCTCCACTTT. This translates into CASSEEDSMASPLHF.